This TCR delta chain is from a study of gamma-delta chains in newborns, infants, children. Overall study context: Polyclonal expansion of innate γδ T cells after birth follows microbial exposure.

The germline gives CDR1 GEAIGNYY, CDR2 EKD. This CDR3 comprises 17 residues. Comment on this clone: A read error likely explains this, since a far larger clone differs by one base. The sample has other DNA sequences that encode this CDR3 too.

TCRdb re-called the reads through CATT. The repertoire consists of about 5,500 delta-chain clones, with approximately 0.4% occurring once and the leading ten covering 12% to 15%. This TCR was recovered from a child who was a newborn, infant or young child, either healthy, febrile or measles-vaccinated (not recorded which). The rearrangement links TRDV2 to TRDJ3; TRDD3 agrees at 12 bases. The sequenced sample was blood. CDR3 in DNA: TGTGCCTGTGACGTACTGGGGGATACCTGGGACACCCGCCAGATGTTTTTC. It is translated as CACDVLGDTWDTRQMFF.